This T cell receptor (beta chain) was profiled in a study of cytomegalovirus exposure and HLA in healthy donors. Overall study: Prior work identified 120 million or so unique TCR beta sequences in about 179 million T cells.

The PCR was carried out with 60 Vbeta primers and 13 Jbeta primers. Sequencing was performed with immunoSEQ multiplex PCR; in TCRdb, only in-frame clones are kept and a portion is missing. Among under 200,000 clones listed, over 70% were seen once. Findings and limits, study-wide: Roughly 170 TCR beta chains were listed as cytomegalovirus-associated. Most TCR sequences were uncommon, yet certain public TCRs appeared in many donors.

CDR3 length: 14 residues. Per germline, CDR1 LNHDA and CDR2 SQIVND (reference sequence). Deletions cut 3 bases from V and 5 bases from J, with 13 bases between. While unrecorded immune exposures were likely, the donors were nominally healthy when sampled. As concerns this clone: Its specificity is unknown.

The V and J genes are TRBV19 and TRBJ1-1; maybe TRBD1 (6 bases). The TCR originated in a woman between 45 and 65 years old in good health and CMV-seropositive. Sequencing input: PBMCs. The CDR3 nucleotides read TGTGCCAGTAGTATTCGGGGGGCGGATACTGAAGCTTTCTTT. This sequence encodes CASSIRGADTEAFF. Based on the CDR3 plus reference TRBV19 and TRBJ1-1, the full variable domain is DGGITQSPKYLFRKEGQNVTLSCEQNLNHDAMYWYRQDPGQGLRLIYYSQIVNDFQKGDIAEGYSVSREKKESFPLTVTSAQKNPTAFYLCASSIRGADTEAFFGQGTRLTVV.